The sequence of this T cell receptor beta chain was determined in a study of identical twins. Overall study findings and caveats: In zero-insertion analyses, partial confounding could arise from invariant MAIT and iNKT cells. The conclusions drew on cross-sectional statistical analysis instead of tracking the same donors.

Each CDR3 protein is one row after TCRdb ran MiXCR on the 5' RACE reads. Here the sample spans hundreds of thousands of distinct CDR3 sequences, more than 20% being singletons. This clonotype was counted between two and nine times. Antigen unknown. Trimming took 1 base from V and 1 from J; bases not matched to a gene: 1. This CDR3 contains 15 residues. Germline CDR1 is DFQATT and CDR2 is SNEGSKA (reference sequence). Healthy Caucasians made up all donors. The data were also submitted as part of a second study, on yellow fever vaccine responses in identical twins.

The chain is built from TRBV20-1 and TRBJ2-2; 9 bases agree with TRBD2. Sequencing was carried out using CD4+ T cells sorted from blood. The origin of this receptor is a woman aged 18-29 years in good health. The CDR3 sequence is CSARVAGVNTGELFF. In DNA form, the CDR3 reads TGCAGTGCTAGAGTAGCGGGGGTGAACACCGGGGAGCTGTTTTTT.